This T cell receptor (beta chain) was sequenced in a study of blood T cell repertoires in COVID-19. Study context: Acute and convalescent COVID-19 specimens originated in the United States, Italy and Spain. In each case, the material was cDNA or gDNA derived from T cells, B-cell-depleted T cells, or PBMCs.

The CDR3 sequence is 15 residues long. The V and J ends lost 4 bases and 5 bases respectively, with 17 bases between them. In germline, CDR1 is MGHRA, CDR2 YSYEKL. Clones were read by immunoSEQ multiplex PCR, and TCRdb kept only the in-frame ones, dropping some. The repertoire consists of 110,000 or so clones, with 80% to 90% occurring once and the leading ten covering 3.4%. The chain uses TRBV4-1 and TRBJ2-5; possibly TRBD2 for D (6 bases). The receptor's source is a man aged 35 to 55 with acute or convalescent COVID-19. Sequencing was performed on peripheral blood. CDR3: CASSPRESVSETQYF. The DNA for the CDR3 is TGCGCCAGCAGCCCCCGGGAGAGCGTAAGTGAGACCCAGTACTTC.